These T cell receptor beta chains were read from a single sample in a study of shared clonotypes between healthy human individuals. The repertoire was sequenced with immunoSEQ multiplex PCR; TCRdb's copy has only in-frame clones and lacks some. Of under 750,000 clones in the sample, over 55% were seen once. The sample was memory CD4+ T cells sorted from blood. These receptors were collected from a woman in her 30s in good health. Each CDR3 is given with its conserved first and last residue. The D gene is left open where the match is weak. Part of the rows lack a size; the others show once, few, many or a class for expanded clones.

j_gene	d_gene	v_gene	abundance	len	CDR3aa	CDR3nt
TRBJ2-5	NA	TRBV27	few	15	CASSLYGGLGETQYF	TGTGCCAGCAGTTTATATGGCGGACTGGGGGAGACCCAGTACTTC
TRBJ2-7	NA	TRBV6-1	NA	15	CASSEAVLLGYEQYF	TGTGCCAGCAGTGAAGCGGTACTCCTCGGCTACGAGCAGTACTTC
TRBJ2-3	TRBD2	TRBV15	NA	13	CATSRDGGSGQYF	TGTGCCACCAGCAGAGACGGCGGGAGCGGGCAGTATTTT
TRBJ1-5	NA	TRBV7-8	NA	13	CASSLSINQPQHF	TGTGCCAGCAGCTTATCAATCAATCAGCCCCAGCATTTT
TRBJ2-7	NA	TRBV2	NA	13	CASLTGQFYEQYF	TGTGCCAGCCTTACCGGACAGTTTTACGAGCAGTACTTC
TRBJ1-2	NA	TRBV28	NA	12	CASSLLSHGYTF	TGTGCCAGCAGTTTGCTGAGTCACGGCTACACCTTC
TRBJ1-4	NA	TRBV15	NA	12	CATSREGEKLFF	TGTGCCACCAGCAGAGAGGGAGAAAAACTGTTTTTT
TRBJ2-3	NA	TRBV21-1	once	15	CASSPGGGGLDTQYF	TGTGCCAGCAGCCCGGGAGGAGGCGGACTAGATACGCAGTATTTT
TRBJ1-6	TRBD1	TRBV11-2	NA	13	CASSRQGDSPLHF	TGTGCCAGCAGCCGACAGGGAGATTCACCCCTCCACTTT
TRBJ2-5	TRBD1	TRBV27	NA	15	CASSFTTGGEETQYF	TGTGCCAGCAGTTTTACGACAGGGGGCGAAGAGACCCAGTACTTC
TRBJ2-5	TRBD2	TRBV5-1	NA	16	CASSLRTSGRDETQYF	TGCGCCAGCAGCTTGAGGACTAGCGGGAGGGACGAGACCCAGTACTTC
TRBJ2-7	TRBD2	TRBV5-1	NA	15	CASSLSGRENDEQYF	TGCGCCAGCAGCTTAAGCGGGCGGGAGAACGACGAGCAGTACTTC
TRBJ2-1	TRBD2	TRBV6-1	NA	17	CASSGGSGSLSYNEQFF	TGTGCCAGCAGTGGTGGTAGCGGGAGTCTCTCCTACAATGAGCAGTTCTTC
TRBJ2-5	NA	TRBV11-2	NA	14	CASSLWGVKETQYF	TGTGCCAGCAGCTTATGGGGGGTGAAGGAGACCCAGTACTTC
TRBJ2-5	NA	TRBV6-1	NA	15	CASSEVSGPVGTQYF	TGTGCCAGCAGTGAAGTTTCCGGGCCAGTGGGGACCCAGTACTTC
TRBJ1-2	NA	TRBV19	NA	15	CASSRTVGTAYGYTF	TGTGCCAGTAGTCGAACAGTAGGGACGGCCTATGGCTACACCTTC
TRBJ1-2	NA	TRBV28	few	11	CASSGFPGYTF	TGTGCCAGCTCGGGATTTCCTGGCTACACCTTC
TRBJ2-3	TRBD2	TRBV5-1	NA	17	CASSLRAGGPRTDTQYF	TGCGCCAGCAGCTTGAGGGCGGGAGGGCCGCGCACAGATACGCAGTATTTT
TRBJ2-7	TRBD1	TRBV7-8	NA	11	CASSSGQGQYF	TGTGCCAGCAGCTCCGGACAGGGTCAGTACTTC
TRBJ2-6	NA	TRBV2	NA	15	CASSQRQDNSNVLTF	TGTGCCAGCAGTCAACGACAGGACAATTCCAACGTCCTGACTTTC
TRBJ2-1	TRBD1	TRBV5-6	NA	15	CASSLVGTGVNEQFF	TGTGCCAGCAGCTTGGTAGGGACAGGGGTCAATGAGCAGTTCTTC
TRBJ1-1	NA	TRBV6-1	many	14	CASSEFGENTEAFF	TGTGCCAGCAGTGAATTTGGGGAAAACACTGAAGCTTTCTTT
TRBJ1-2	NA	TRBV28	NA	13	CASSLDGPYGYTF	TGTGCCAGCAGTTTAGACGGTCCTTATGGCTACACCTTC
TRBJ1-2	NA	TRBV6-5	few	13	CASSSGLNYGYTF	TGTGCCAGCAGTTCGGGACTGAACTATGGCTACACCTTC
TRBJ1-1	NA	TRBV29-1	NA	10	CSVDGTEAFF	TGCAGCGTTGATGGCACTGAAGCTTTCTTT
TRBJ1-3	NA	TRBV7-2	NA	17	CASSLAPAGGSGNTIYF	TGTGCCAGCAGCTTAGCTCCGGCAGGAGGCTCTGGAAACACCATATATTTT
TRBJ1-1	NA	TRBV5-1	NA	14	CASKSLPENTEAFF	TGCGCCAGCAAATCTCTCCCCGAGAACACTGAAGCTTTCTTT
TRBJ2-1	NA	TRBV7-2	NA	14	CASSLGGRYNEQFF	TGTGCCAGCAGCTTAGGGGGCAGATACAATGAGCAGTTCTTC
TRBJ1-2	NA	TRBV7-9	NA	16	CASSLGGTPANYGYTF	TGTGCCAGCAGCTTAGGGGGGACGCCGGCTAATTATGGCTACACCTTC
TRBJ2-3	TRBD1	TRBV5-1	many	14	CASSGTGPTDTQYF	TGCGCCAGCAGCGGGACAGGACCCACAGATACGCAGTATTTT
TRBJ1-2	NA	TRBV30	NA	14	CAWSRVVGISGYTF	TGTGCCTGGAGCAGGGTCGTTGGCATCTCTGGCTACACCTTC
TRBJ2-5	TRBD2	TRBV5-1	NA	14	CASSWTSGGETQYF	TGCGCCAGCAGCTGGACTAGCGGAGGGGAGACCCAGTACTTC
TRBJ1-1	NA	TRBV5-4	NA	15	CASSVGSQLGTEAFF	TGTGCCAGCAGCGTTGGATCCCAATTGGGCACTGAAGCTTTCTTT
TRBJ1-2	NA	TRBV28	NA	11	CASSQGYGYTF	TGTGCCAGCAGTCAGGGCTATGGCTACACCTTC
TRBJ1-1	NA	TRBV7-2	NA	13	CASSLSLNTEAFF	TGTGCCAGCAGCTTAAGTCTGAACACTGAAGCTTTCTTT
TRBJ2-3	NA	TRBV5-1	NA	13	CASSDYRTDTQYF	TGCGCCAGCAGCGACTACCGCACAGATACGCAGTATTTT
TRBJ2-2	NA	TRBV15	NA	16	CATSRGRQANTGELFF	TGTGCCACCAGCAGAGGTCGACAGGCGAACACCGGGGAGCTGTTTTTT
TRBJ2-2	NA	TRBV2	NA	14	CASDSTRNTGELFF	TGTGCCAGCGACTCGACTAGGAACACCGGGGAGCTGTTTTTT
TRBJ2-3	NA	TRBV5-1	NA	16	CASSLGGAASTDTQYF	TGCGCCAGCAGCTTGGGGGGAGCGGCCAGCACAGATACGCAGTATTTT
TRBJ2-6	TRBD1	TRBV11-3	once	19	CASSPTGTGGGSGANVLTF	TGTGCCAGCAGCCCCACCGGGACAGGGGGCGGATCTGGGGCCAACGTCCTGACTTTC
TRBJ2-2	NA	TRBV7-3	few	14	CASSLGLNTGELFF	TGTGCCAGCAGCTTAGGTCTAAACACCGGGGAGCTGTTTTTT
TRBJ1-3	NA	TRBV5-1	NA	16	CASSLAELLTGNTIYF	TGCGCCAGCAGCTTGGCCGAGCTCCTGACTGGAAACACCATATATTTT
TRBJ2-7	TRBD2	TRBV11-3	NA	15	CASSLGGRASSEQYF	TGTGCCAGCAGCTTAGGCGGGAGGGCCTCGAGCGAGCAGTACTTC
TRBJ1-1	TRBD1	TRBV11-2	NA	15	CASSFLRQGVGVAFF	TGTGCCAGCAGCTTTCTCCGACAGGGGGTAGGAGTAGCTTTCTTT
TRBJ2-2	TRBD2	TRBV30	NA	15	CAWSVLAGETGELFF	TGTGCCTGGAGTGTACTAGCGGGAGAGACCGGGGAGCTGTTTTTT
TRBJ1-3	NA	TRBV19	NA	18	CASSLLLRASSSGNTIYF	TGTGCCAGTAGCCTACTCCTACGGGCGTCCTCATCTGGAAACACCATATATTTT
TRBJ2-5	TRBD2	TRBV19	NA	16	CASSIVAGGGQETQYF	TGTGCCAGTAGTATCGTAGCGGGAGGAGGTCAAGAGACCCAGTACTTC
TRBJ2-2	NA	TRBV7-3	NA	14	CASSPSPNTGELFF	TGTGCCAGCAGCCCCTCCCCGAACACCGGGGAGCTGTTTTTT
TRBJ1-2	NA	TRBV18	once	13	CASSPGSNYGYTF	TGTGCCAGCTCACCGGGGAGTAACTATGGCTACACCTTC